Reported below is one T cell receptor (beta chain). What it binds is not known. Whereas donors were nominally healthy upon sampling, unrecorded immune exposures were probable. The PCR had 60 Vbeta and 13 Jbeta primers. Sequencing used immunoSEQ multiplex PCR; TCRdb keeps in-frame clones, though not all of them. The table has about 55,000 clones, about 84% seen once; the top ten hold roughly 1.5%. The data are from a study of cytomegalovirus exposure and HLA in healthy donors. The CDR3 contains 14 residues. Trimming stripped 2 bases from V and 6 bases from J, with 13 bases between. Germline CDR1 and CDR2: SGHTA and FQGTGA. The study's findings and limits: In a later analysis, at a false discovery rate of 0.05, roughly 17,000 TCR beta sequences matched HLA alleles.

The chain joins TRBV7-3 to TRBJ1-1; perhaps TRBD1 as D (5 bases). This receptor was identified in a man younger than 40 in good health and CMV-seronegative. Sequencing was performed on PBMCs. The CDR3 DNA reads as TGTGCCAGCAGCTTAGGGCCAGGGTACGCTGAAGCTTTCTTT. It specifies CASSLGPGYAEAFF.